A selection of T cell receptor beta chains follows, all from one sample in a study of shared clonotypes between healthy human individuals. Libraries were prepared by immunoSEQ multiplex PCR; TCRdb keeps only in-frame clonotypes and omits some of them. Altogether some 2,000,000 clones are present, approximately 96% being singletons, with the ten largest covering roughly 0.13%. The sample comprised naive CD4+ T cells sorted from blood. These receptor sequences come from a man aged 18 to 35 in good health. CDR3s include the opening cysteine and the closing phenylalanine or tryptophan. The order of the fields is V gene, J gene, D gene, clone size, CDR3 DNA, CDR3 protein. A D gene is named only where the DNA matches it firmly. Clone size is shown for a subset of rows, as once, few, many or a class of expanded clone.

>TRBV7-2|TRBJ2-1|TRBD2|NA
TGTGCCAGCAGCGTCACTAGCGGGAGTTACAATGAGCAGTTCTTC
CASSVTSGSYNEQFF
>TRBV5-1|TRBJ2-1|NA|NA
TGCGCCAGCAGCTTGGAGGAGAGGTCCTACAATGAGCAGTTCTTC
CASSLEERSYNEQFF
>TRBV5-1|TRBJ2-1|TRBD1|NA
TGCGCCAGCAGCGCAAAGACAGGGGTCCAGTTCTTC
CASSAKTGVQFF
>TRBV14|TRBJ1-5|NA|NA
TGTGCCAGCAGCCCCCAGATGGAGGGGCCCCAGCATTTT
CASSPQMEGPQHF
>TRBV7-9|TRBJ2-1|NA|NA
TGTGCCAGCAGCCCCCGGTTGGGTGGTAATGAGCAGTTCTTC
CASSPRLGGNEQFF
>TRBV5-4|TRBJ2-4|NA|NA
TGTGCCAGCAGCTTGGCTGGCACCCTAGCCAAAAACATTCAGTACTTC
CASSLAGTLAKNIQYF
>TRBV7-2|TRBJ2-4|NA|NA
TGTGCCAGCAGCTTAGGGGCAGTCCTAGCCAAAAACATTCAGTACTTC
CASSLGAVLAKNIQYF
>TRBV7-2|TRBJ1-2|NA|NA
TGTGCCAGCAGCTTAAAGACGGAGGGCTATGGCTACACCTTC
CASSLKTEGYGYTF
>TRBV6-1|TRBJ2-1|NA|NA
TGTGCCAGCAGTACCTTGGACGCGACATACAATGAGCAGTTCTTC
CASSTLDATYNEQFF
>TRBV30|TRBJ1-1|NA|NA
TGTGCCTGGAGTGGGACAGTAAACACTGAAGCTTTCTTT
CAWSGTVNTEAFF
>TRBV7-2|TRBJ2-3|TRBD2|NA
TGTGCCAGCAGCAAAGGGACTAGCGGCCGGAGGGTAGATACGCAGTATTTT
CASSKGTSGRRVDTQYF
>TRBV5-6|TRBJ1-3|NA|NA
TGTGCCAGCAGCCAAAGGTTCTCTGGAAACACCATATATTTT
CASSQRFSGNTIYF
>TRBV5-1|TRBJ2-7|TRBD1|NA
TGCGCCAGCAGCTTGGACAGGGGAATGGAGCAGTACTTC
CASSLDRGMEQYF
>TRBV30|TRBJ1-2|NA|NA
TGTGCCTGGAGTGGACATCGTCAGGGTCTGGATGGCTACACCTTC
CAWSGHRQGLDGYTF
>TRBV7-9|TRBJ2-7|NA|NA
TGTGCCAGCAGCTCGGGTCCGGGGGACCTACCCTACGAGCAGTACTTC
CASSSGPGDLPYEQYF
>TRBV19|TRBJ2-7|NA|once
TGTGCCAGTAGTATAGCCTTGACTAGAGGCGAGCAGTACTTC
CASSIALTRGEQYF
>TRBV5-1|TRBJ2-7|TRBD1|once
TGCGCCAGCAGCTTGGAACCGACAGGGTTCAACGAGCAGTACTTC
CASSLEPTGFNEQYF
>TRBV18|TRBJ2-7|TRBD1|NA
TGTGCCAGCTCACAACCCGGGACAGGGAAGACCTACGAGCAGTACTTC
CASSQPGTGKTYEQYF
>TRBV19|TRBJ2-5|TRBD2|once
TGTGCCAGTAGGCCAGGACTAGCGGGAGCGGGGGGAGAGACCCAGTACTTC
CASRPGLAGAGGETQYF
>TRBV2|TRBJ2-7|NA|NA
TGTGCCAGCAGTGAAGGCCGGACGACCTACGAGCAGTACTTC
CASSEGRTTYEQYF
>TRBV6-1|TRBJ2-2|NA|NA
TGTGCCAGCAGTGGCCCGGGACACTTTAACACCGGGGAGCTGTTTTTT
CASSGPGHFNTGELFF
>TRBV10-3|TRBJ2-3|NA|NA
TGTGCCATCAGTCAAACCGGGACGACCCGCACAGATACGCAGTATTTT
CAISQTGTTRTDTQYF
>TRBV6-5|TRBJ1-2|NA|NA
TGTGCCAGCAGTTACCGACAGGAGAACTATGGCTACACCTTC
CASSYRQENYGYTF
>TRBV7-8|TRBJ1-5|NA|NA
TGTGCCAGCAGCTCACGCGGCCAGGAGATTTATAGCAATCAGCCCCAGCATTTT
CASSSRGQEIYSNQPQHF
>TRBV10-3|TRBJ2-1|TRBD2|NA
TGTGCCATCAGGTCCGGGGGGGCCAATGAGCAGTTCTTC
CAIRSGGANEQFF
>TRBV28|TRBJ2-2|NA|NA
TGTGCCAGCAGTTTAATTGCGGGGGCGACCGGGGAGCTGTTTTTT
CASSLIAGATGELFF
>TRBV6-5|TRBJ1-4|NA|NA
TGTGCCAGCAGTCACGAGGGTCCCGCGAATGAAAAACTGTTTTTT
CASSHEGPANEKLFF
>TRBV28|TRBJ2-5|NA|NA
TGTGCCAGCAGTTTGGTCCTACGGGGCGAGACCCAGTACTTC
CASSLVLRGETQYF
>TRBV7-2|TRBJ2-7|NA|NA
TGTGCCACCCCTCCGGACAGATTCGTCTACGAGCAGTACTTC
CATPPDRFVYEQYF
>TRBV7-2|TRBJ2-5|NA|NA
TGTGCCAGCAGCCCAGCCTCCCGACTGGAGACCCAGTACTTC
CASSPASRLETQYF
>TRBV6-5|TRBJ2-1|TRBD1|NA
TGTGCCAGCAGTTACCGGGGACAGGGCCCCTATAATGAGCAGTTCTTC
CASSYRGQGPYNEQFF
>TRBV29-1|TRBJ2-7|NA|NA
TGCAGCGTTGAAGATTTCAAACTTTTCCGCTCCTACGAGCAGTACTTC
CSVEDFKLFRSYEQYF
>TRBV5-1|TRBJ1-4|NA|once
TGCGCCAGCAGCTTGCCGGGTGAAAAACTGTTTTTT
CASSLPGEKLFF
>TRBV6-1|TRBJ2-1|NA|NA
TGTGCCAGCAGTGAGGCGAAGGGCAATGAGCAGTTCTTC
CASSEAKGNEQFF
>TRBV28|TRBJ1-3|NA|NA
TGTGCCAGCAACGGCGGGGGGCTTGGAAACACCATATATTTT
CASNGGGLGNTIYF
>TRBV12-5|TRBJ1-4|TRBD1|NA
TGTGCTAGTGCCCTGGGACAGGACGAAAAACTGTTTTTT
CASALGQDEKLFF
>TRBV5-1|TRBJ2-1|NA|NA
TGCGCCAGCAGCAAGGACAATGAGCAGTTCTTC
CASSKDNEQFF
>TRBV11-3|TRBJ2-1|TRBD1|NA
TGTGCCAGCAGCCTCGGGACAGTGGGATTCAATGAGCAGTTCTTC
CASSLGTVGFNEQFF
>TRBV4-3|TRBJ2-7|TRBD2|NA
TGCGCCAGCAGCCAAGATTGGACCGGGACTAGCGGGAGTAAGTCCTACGAGCAGTACTTC
CASSQDWTGTSGSKSYEQYF
>TRBV6-5|TRBJ2-7|NA|NA
TGTGCCAGCAGTGCTCCGTACGAGCAGTACTTC
CASSAPYEQYF
>TRBV28|TRBJ1-1|TRBD1|once
TGTGCCAGCAGCTCTGCGGGACAGGGCCCGAACACTGAAGCTTTCTTT
CASSSAGQGPNTEAFF
>TRBV30|TRBJ2-3|TRBD1|NA
TGTGCCTGGAGCCCGACAGGGCGAGGAGATACGCAGTATTTT
CAWSPTGRGDTQYF
>TRBV10-3|TRBJ2-1|NA|NA
TGTGCCATCACCCCCAGCGGAAGATACAATGAGCAGTTCTTC
CAITPSGRYNEQFF
>TRBV2|TRBJ2-7|NA|NA
TGTGCCAGCAGAAATAGGGGACCTGGGGACGAGCAGTACTTC
CASRNRGPGDEQYF
>TRBV5-1|TRBJ2-1|NA|NA
TGCGCCAGCAGCGATCGAACCGGGACCGTTTACAATGAGCAGTTCTTC
CASSDRTGTVYNEQFF
>TRBV19|TRBJ1-1|NA|NA
TGTGCCAGTACCGCCTGGGGGGATGCTGAAGCTTTCTTT
CASTAWGDAEAFF
>TRBV9|TRBJ2-2|NA|NA
TGTGCCAGCAGCGTAGTCGGGCTACCTAACACCGGGGAGCTGTTTTTT
CASSVVGLPNTGELFF
>TRBV10-3|TRBJ2-2|TRBD1|NA
TGTGCCATCAGGAACGACAGGGGGCCCACCGGGGAGCTGTTTTTT
CAIRNDRGPTGELFF
>TRBV30|TRBJ1-5|NA|NA
TGTGCCTGGAGTGTAGGTCAGGGTATACAGCCCCAGCATTTT
CAWSVGQGIQPQHF
>TRBV2|TRBJ2-2|TRBD2|NA
TGTGCCAGCAGTGATTCTAGCGGGAGGGCCGACACCGGGGAGCTGTTTTTT
CASSDSSGRADTGELFF
>TRBV5-1|TRBJ1-5|NA|once
TGCGCCAGCAGCTTGGAGGCCGGCAATCAGCCCCAGCATTTT
CASSLEAGNQPQHF
>TRBV9|TRBJ2-3|TRBD1|NA
TGTGCCAGCAGGCTAGGACAGGGGACAGATACGCAGTATTTT
CASRLGQGTDTQYF